The 3 T cell receptor beta chains presented below share a single source sample, sequenced in a study of T-cell reconstitution after alpha-beta-depleted transplantation in children. Unique molecular identifiers were built into the TCRbeta library. Each CDR3 protein is one row after TCRdb ran MiXCR on the PCR reads. The data contain 500,000 or so distinct CDR3 sequences, roughly 10% of them singletons. Sample: PBMCs, mostly from graft donor cells, taken 180 days after TCRalphabeta/CD19-depleted stem cell transplant. Every receptor here comes from a female patient aged 2-9 years who had a stem cell transplant for aplastic anemia, so the T cells may come from the graft donor.

This clonotype was seen only once. The CDR3 region is CASEGPGEGADTQYF. CDR3 nucleotides: TGTGCTAGTGAGGGCCCGGGAGAGGGAGCAGATACGCAGTATTTT. The chain is built from TRBV12-5 and TRBJ2-3; tentative D call: TRBD2 (6 bases). The germline CDR1 and CDR2 sequences are LGHNT and FRNRAP. The CDR3 is 15 amino acids. V was pared by 7 bases and J by 4 bases, with 18 bases between.

This clonotype has more than one count but fewer than ten. V is TRBV4-2 and J is TRBJ2-7; D could derive from TRBD1 or TRBD2 (5 bases each). Germline-derived CDR1 and CDR2 are LGHNA and YNFKEQ. The CDR3 contains 15 residues. The V gene lost 3 bases and the J gene lost 4 bases, with 16 bases spanning the gap. This CDR3 reads CASSHRGGGRYEQYF. CDR3 sequence (DNA): TGTGCCAGCAGCCATAGGGGCGGAGGAAGGTACGAGCAGTACTTC.

This clonotype has ten or more counts. The chain employs TRBV7-2 and TRBJ1-1, with D possibly matching TRBD1 (5 bases). Per the germline V gene, CDR1 is SGHTA and CDR2 is FQGNSA. With 5 bases removed from V and 0 bases from J, the gap between germline ends came to 10 bases. This CDR3 spans 14 amino acids. The CDR3 DNA reads TGTGCCAGCAGCCATACAGGATTGAACACTGAAGCTTTCTTT. Its translation is CASSHTGLNTEAFF. Complete variable domain (other parts from reference TRBV7-2 and TRBJ1-1): GAGVSQSPSNKVTEKGKDVELRCDPISGHTALYWYRQSLGQGLEFLIYFQGNSAPDKSGLPSDRFSAERTGGSVSTLTIQRTQQEDSAVYLCASSHTGLNTEAFFGQGTRLTVV.